The rows below give T cell receptor beta chains drawn from one sample of a study of blood T cells in healthy people across ages. TCRdb reprocessed the 5' RACE reads with MiXCR, giving one entry per CDR3 protein. There are fewer than 1,200,000 distinct CDR3 sequences in the sample; almost 25% occur only once, and 0.65% to 0.95% lies in the top ten. This same sample was also part of a study on T cells of mothers and their children.

Source material: blood. The source is a girl aged 2-10 years in good health. Each CDR3 is given with its conserved first and last residue. The D gene is left open where the match is weak. Size values are once, few and many counts, or a class for expanded clones, and some rows have none.

>TRBV6-2/TRBV6-3|-|TRBD2|TRBJ2-3
TGTGCCAGCAGTCAAAGGCTACCGGGACTAGCGAGGTTGAGTCGAGATACGCAGTATTTT
CASSQRLPGLARLSRDTQYF
>TRBV15|many|-|TRBJ2-5
TGTGCCACCAGCAGAGAAATAAATTTGGGGCGAGAGACCCAGTACTTC
CATSREINLGRETQYF
>TRBV28|few|-|TRBJ2-5
TGTGCCAGCAGTTTACGCATGGCCTGGGAGCAGTACTTC
CASSLRMAWEQYF
>TRBV20-1|-|-|TRBJ2-3
TGCAGTGCTAGAAGGCATGGTACGCAGTATTTT
CSARRHGTQYF
>TRBV6-2/TRBV6-3|few|-|TRBJ2-5
TGTGCCAGCAGCAACGCGGAGACCCAGTACTTC
CASSNAETQYF
>TRBV7-8|few|-|TRBJ2-1
TGTGCCAGCAGCTTAGTAATATCCTCGAGCTCCTACAATGAGCAGTTCTTC
CASSLVISSSSYNEQFF
>TRBV11-2|few|-|TRBJ2-5
TGTGCCAGCAGCTTAGACTGGGGGCGGGGGCTCGGGATACAGCAAGAGACCCAGTACTTC
CASSLDWGRGLGIQQETQYF
>TRBV7-2|-|TRBD1|TRBJ2-7
TGTGCCAGCAGCTTAGAGGGGGCGTTCTCCTACGAGCAGTACTTC
CASSLEGAFSYEQYF
>TRBV20-1|-|-|TRBJ2-3
TGCAGTGGCTACGGGGTTTCCGACACAGATACGCAGTATTTT
CSGYGVSDTDTQYF
>TRBV5-1|-|TRBD2|TRBJ2-3
TGCGCCAGCAGCTTGGTCCCTAGCGGGGCCTCAGGGGATACGCAGTATTTT
CASSLVPSGASGDTQYF
>TRBV25-1|-|-|TRBJ2-1
TGTGCCAGCAGTGGCCCGCGGGGCGCCTACAATGAGCAGTTCTTC
CASSGPRGAYNEQFF
>TRBV20-1|-|TRBD1|TRBJ1-3
TGCAGTGCGCGGGACAGCTCTGGAAACACCATATATTTT
CSARDSSGNTIYF
>TRBV2|few|-|TRBJ2-1
TGTGCCAGCCGCCTCCGCCAGTGGGAGTACTCCAACAATGAGCAGTTCTTC
CASRLRQWEYSNNEQFF
>TRBV5-1|-|TRBD1|TRBJ1-2
TGCGCCAGCAGCTTAACCGGGACAGACTTCTATGGCTACACCTTC
CASSLTGTDFYGYTF
>TRBV5-8|-|-|TRBJ1-5
TGTGCCAGCAGACACGGTCCCGTTAGCAATCAGCCCCAGCATTTT
CASRHGPVSNQPQHF
>TRBV15|few|-|TRBJ2-3
TGTGCCACCAGCAGAGACCATGGACGGATCACAGATACGCAGTATTTT
CATSRDHGRITDTQYF
>TRBV12-3/TRBV12-4|few|TRBD2|TRBJ2-3
TGTGCCAGCAGTTCAGGACTAGCGGGGGGGCTTGTCACAGATACGCAGTATTTT
CASSSGLAGGLVTDTQYF
>TRBV4-2|few|-|TRBJ1-2
TGTGCCAGCAGCCAAGCCGGGACACTTAACTATGGCTACACCTTC
CASSQAGTLNYGYTF
>TRBV15|few|-|TRBJ1-2
TGTGCCACCAGCAGAGATATCGTGGCAGGGAATGGCTACACCTTC
CATSRDIVAGNGYTF
>TRBV5-1|few|-|TRBJ1-2
TGCGCCAGCAGCTTGGGGGACACCTACTATGGCTACACCTTC
CASSLGDTYYGYTF
>TRBV9|many|-|TRBJ2-3
TGTGCCAGCAGCGACAGTTTCACAGATACGCAGTATTTT
CASSDSFTDTQYF
>TRBV20-1|few|-|TRBJ1-5
TGCAGTGCTCCCCTTTATGGGGACTTTAATCAGCCCCAGCATTTT
CSAPLYGDFNQPQHF
>TRBV5-1|-|TRBD1|TRBJ2-7
TGCGCCAGCAGCTGGACGGGGACAGGTCACTACGAGCAGTACTTC
CASSWTGTGHYEQYF
>TRBV4-1|few|-|TRBJ2-7
TGCGCCGGCAGCCACCCCGGGGATCGACCCTACGAGCAGTACTTC
CAGSHPGDRPYEQYF
>TRBV20-1|-|-|TRBJ2-2
TGCAGTGCCCCCATACTAGCCCCGGTAGAGACCGGGGAGCTGTTTTTT
CSAPILAPVETGELFF
>TRBV3-1|many|-|TRBJ1-1
TGTGCCAGCCGAAACCTACAGTTACCAAACACTGAAGCTTTCTTT
CASRNLQLPNTEAFF
>TRBV4-1|-|TRBD1|TRBJ2-1
TGCGCCAGCAGCCTATGGACAGGGGAGGTAAATGAGCAGTTCTTC
CASSLWTGEVNEQFF
>TRBV2|few|-|TRBJ2-3
TGTGCCAGCACACCACTTCCGGAGTCGCAGTATTTT
CASTPLPESQYF
>TRBV12-3/TRBV12-4|-|-|TRBJ2-7
TGTGCCAGCAGTTTACGGGGCACGGGCGAGCAGTACTTC
CASSLRGTGEQYF
>TRBV25-1|-|-|TRBJ2-1
TGTGCCAGCAGTGAATCTCGGGATCGCGGAAATGAGCAGTTCTTC
CASSESRDRGNEQFF
>TRBV7-9|few|TRBD2|TRBJ2-4
TGTGCCAGCAGTCTAGCGGGACCGGACAAAAACATTCAGTACTTC
CASSLAGPDKNIQYF
>TRBV20-1|few|TRBD2|TRBJ2-1
TGCAGTGCTAGAGATGGTAGCGGGCCTACATTTTACAATGAGCAGTTCTTC
CSARDGSGPTFYNEQFF
>TRBV7-9|few|TRBD2|TRBJ2-3
TGTGCCAGCAGCCTACCAGCAGCGGGAGTAGATACGCAGTATTTT
CASSLPAAGVDTQYF
>TRBV5-4|-|TRBD1|TRBJ2-7
TGTGCCAGCAGCGCGTTAGGGGGCAGGTCCTACGAGCAGTACTTC
CASSALGGRSYEQYF
>TRBV11-2|-|-|TRBJ2-1
TGTGCCAGCAGCTTAAGGTGGGTCGGGAATCTATTCAGCTCCTACAATGAGCAGTTCTTC
CASSLRWVGNLFSSYNEQFF
>TRBV29-1|many|-|TRBJ2-2
TGCAGCGTTGGCACGGCGAACACCGGGGAGCTGTTTTTT
CSVGTANTGELFF
>TRBV6-1|-|-|TRBJ2-7
TGTGCCGGCCGGGATTTCAGGTCCTACGAGCAGTACTTC
CAGRDFRSYEQYF
>TRBV24-1|few|-|TRBJ2-3
TGTGCCACCAGTGATTTGCCCAACCACGAGGGAACAGATACGCAGTATTTT
CATSDLPNHEGTDTQYF
>TRBV20-1|few|-|TRBJ2-7
TGCAGTGCTAGAGATCCCCGTAGATCTACCTACGAGCAGTACTTC
CSARDPRRSTYEQYF
>TRBV5-1|-|-|TRBJ1-5
TGCGCCAGCAGCTCAGAGGGAGGCAATCACCCCCAGCATTTT
CASSSEGGNHPQHF
>TRBV2|few|-|TRBJ2-4
TGTGCCAGCTTGGACAGAACCAGCATTCAGTACTTC
CASLDRTSIQYF
>TRBV7-9|-|-|TRBJ2-5
TGTGCCAGCAGCTCGTTAGGGAATCAAGAGACCCAGTACTTC
CASSSLGNQETQYF
>TRBV5-6|-|TRBD1|TRBJ2-1
TGTGCCAGCAGCTTTAGGGGGCCTCAGAAGTTCTTC
CASSFRGPQKFF
>TRBV6-5|few|-|TRBJ2-7
TGTGCCAGCAGTTACCAGTCAGGCGAGCAGTACTTC
CASSYQSGEQYF
>TRBV6-5|-|-|TRBJ2-3
TGTGCCAGCAGTTTATCGGTCGGAGATACGCAGTATTTT
CASSLSVGDTQYF
>TRBV20-1|-|-|TRBJ1-4
TGCAGTACTCGCGAGGATAATGAAAAACTGTTTTTT
CSTREDNEKLFF
>TRBV20-1|-|-|TRBJ2-7
TGCAGTGCTAGAGCTCGGACCTCCCAAGGACTCTACGAGCAGTACTTC
CSARARTSQGLYEQYF
>TRBV13|-|TRBD2|TRBJ2-5
TGTGCCAGCAGCTCCCAGGGGACTAGCGGTGCCCTCCAGTACTTC
CASSSQGTSGALQYF
>TRBV20-1|-|-|TRBJ2-7
TGCAGTGCCGAGGACCAAAAACCTTACGAGCAGTACTTC
CSAEDQKPYEQYF
>TRBV29-1|-|-|TRBJ1-5
TGCAACGCCAAGGACAGCAATCAGCCCCAGCATTTT
CNAKDSNQPQHF
>TRBV20-1|-|-|TRBJ2-2
TGCAGTGCTAAAGGGTGGAACACCGGGGAGCTGTTTTTT
CSAKGWNTGELFF
>TRBV28|few|-|TRBJ2-7
TGTGCCAGCAGGGTGACTAGGGGCTACGAGCAGTACTTC
CASRVTRGYEQYF
>TRBV6-2/TRBV6-3|-|-|TRBJ2-7
TGTGCCGCATCGGAAGGGGAGACAATCTACGAGCAGTACTTC
CAASEGETIYEQYF
>TRBV4-1|few|-|TRBJ2-2
TGCGCCAGCAGCCAGCCCGCCACCGGGGAGCTGTTTTTT
CASSQPATGELFF